These 10 T cell receptor beta chains originate from one sample sequenced in a study of blood T cell repertoires in COVID-19. The table came from immunoSEQ multiplex PCR; TCRdb's copy has only in-frame clones and leaves some out. The data hold fewer than 400,000 clones, with around 83% observed a single time. The source material was peripheral blood. These TCRs come from a man aged 30 to 45 with active or convalescent COVID-19.

This clone was observed once. Sequence at one end of the junction differs from germline and may be a read error. This chain uses TRBV7-3 with TRBJ1-2, with D perhaps TRBD1 (5 bases). Germline CDR1 and CDR2: SGHTA and FQGTGA. This CDR3 has 13 residues. CDR3 residues: CASSLSRRGVFAF. The DNA for the CDR3 is TGTGCCAGCAGCTTATCCCGACGGGGGGTTTTCGCCTTC.

This clone was observed a few times. The rearrangement joins TRBV2 to TRBJ2-1, with 7 bases fitting TRBD1. Germline V CDR1 and CDR2: SNHLY, FYNNEI. Losses at the gene ends were 5 bases for V and 2 bases for J; bases not matched to a gene: 6. This CDR3 has 15 residues. For the CDR3, the DNA is TGTGCCAGCAGTTGGACAGGTGCGGCCTACAATGAGCAGTTCTTC. This sequence encodes CASSWTGAAYNEQFF.

The chain carries TRBV19 and TRBJ2-3; D is possibly TRBD2 (7 bases). Deletions cut 6 bases from V and 10 bases from J, with 23 bases between. CDR1 is LNHDA and CDR2 is SQIVND in the germline V gene (reference sequence). The CDR3 covers 15 residues. The DNA for the CDR3 is TGTGCCAGTAGCCCAAGGGGGGAGGGCCAGATTGCGCAGTATTTT. Protein product: CASSPRGEGQIAQYF.

This clone was recorded once. The chain employs TRBV7-6 and TRBJ2-3; 9 positions agree with TRBD2. CDR1 and CDR2 (germline): SGHVS, FNYEAQ. The CDR3 has 17 amino acids. The J segment lost 6 bases and the V segment lost 5 bases, leaving 15 bases of the junction unmatched. This CDR3 reads CASSRTAGGPAADTQYF. The CDR3, as DNA: TGTGCCAGCAGCCGGACGGCGGGAGGGCCGGCGGCTGATACGCAGTATTTT.

The CDR3 is CASSRGTSGTTDTQYF. The CDR3 region has the DNA TGCGCCAGCAGCCGGGGGACTAGCGGGACCACAGATACGCAGTATTTT. The genes are TRBV4-3 and TRBJ2-3; 13 bases map to TRBD2. Germline trimming cut 4 bases from V and 2 bases from J; bases unmatched to any gene: 3. The CDR3 is 16 amino acids. Germline-derived CDR1 and CDR2 are LGHNA and YSLEER.

The chain recombines TRBV28 with TRBJ1-2; tentative D call: TRBD1 (6 bases). Germline V gene data show CDR1 as MDHEN and CDR2 as SYDVKM. Trimming stripped 6 bases from V and 6 bases from J, with 14 bases between. The CDR3 is made up of 13 amino acids. For the CDR3, the DNA is TGTGCCAGCAGGCTCACAGGGAGGGATGGCTACACCTTC. Protein: CASRLTGRDGYTF.

The rearrangement links TRBV11-2 to TRBJ1-3, with TRBD1 matching 7 bases. CDR1 and CDR2 (germline): SGHAT, FQNNGV. The CDR3 has 17 amino acids. V lost 3 bases to trimming and J lost 4 bases; unmatched junction nucleotides: 12. The CDR3 spells CASSFRYTGDRGNTIYF. CDR3 nucleotide sequence: TGTGCCAGCAGCTTTCGGTATACAGGGGATCGCGGAAACACCATATATTTT.

This clone was recorded once. The CDR3 DNA follows: TGTGCCAGCAGTTTAGACAGGGGTAGCAATCAGCCCCAGCATTTT. This encodes CASSLDRGSNQPQHF. The rearrangement joins TRBV6-5 to TRBJ1-5; TRBD1 aligns across 8 bases. The V gene end was trimmed by 4 bases and the J gene end by 0 bases; junction bases not matched to a gene: 2. Germline values: CDR1 MNHEY, CDR2 SVGAGI. The CDR3 totals 15 residues.

The chain employs TRBV7-9 and TRBJ2-2, with TRBD1 identical over 8 bases. The length of the CDR3 is 15 residues. Trimming removed 5 bases from V and 2 bases from J; junction bases left unmatched: 4. CDR1 SEHNR and CDR2 FQNEAQ come from the germline V gene (reference sequence). CDR3 amino acids: CASSPGQGNTGELFF. As DNA, the CDR3 is TGTGCCAGCAGCCCAGGACAGGGAAACACCGGGGAGCTGTTTTTT.

This chain connects TRBV5-5 to TRBJ2-7; D possibly corresponds to TRBD1 (6 bases). Trimming left V 8 bases short and J 3 bases short, with 18 bases between. This CDR3 contains 14 residues. Germline CDR1 and CDR2: SGHKS and YYEKEE (reference sequence). DNA of the CDR3: TGTGCCAGTATGTTATTTGGACAGAGCTACGAGCAGTACTTC. Translation gives CASMLFGQSYEQYF.